A single sample is the source of the 8 T cell receptor beta chains below, sequenced in a study of blood T cell repertoires in COVID-19. The assay was immunoSEQ multiplex PCR, and TCRdb's table has in-frame clones only and misses some. The table includes some 130,000 clones, around nine tenths detected once. Source material: peripheral blood. The receptor set was obtained from a man aged 65 to 79 with active COVID-19.

This chain links TRBV7-2 with TRBJ2-5; 7 nucleotides agree with TRBD2. V dropped 0 bases and J dropped 4; count of bases not matched to a gene: 5. The CDR3 runs to 15 residues. Per the germline V gene, CDR1 is SGHTA and CDR2 is FQGNSA. The CDR3: CASSLAWTRRETQYF. CDR3 bases: TGTGCCAGCAGCTTAGCTTGGACTAGACGAGAGACCCAGTACTTC. Combining the CDR3 with reference TRBV7-2 and TRBJ2-5 gives the whole variable domain GAGVSQSPSNKVTEKGKDVELRCDPISGHTALYWYRQSLGQGLEFLIYFQGNSAPDKSGLPSDRFSAERTGGSVSTLTIQRTQQEDSAVYLCASSLAWTRRETQYFGPGTRLLVL.

The rearrangement links TRBV10-3 to TRBJ1-5, with 10 bases matching TRBD1. The CDR3 has 15 residues. V gave up 11 bases and J gave up 4 bases; unmatched junction bases: 11. The germline gives CDR1 ENHRY, CDR2 SYGVKD. The CDR3 loop is CAASDGTGANQPQHF. CDR3 coding DNA: TGTGCCGCATCCGACGGGACAGGGGCGAATCAGCCCCAGCATTTT.

Regarding this clone: The sample contains more than one DNA sequence encoding this CDR3. This rearrangement joins TRBV12-3 or TRBV12-4 to TRBJ1-5; D is uncertain. Trimming took 4 bases from V and 4 from J, leaving 5 bases between them. The CDR3 is 12 amino acids. The DNA for the CDR3 is TGTGCCAGCAGTTATAGTAATCAGCCCCAGCATTTT. Translated, it gives CASSYSNQPQHF.

This clone was counted only a few times. The chain has TRBV28 and TRBJ1-3; unclear D gene. Trimming removed 4 bases at V and 0 bases at J, with 7 bases between. The germline V gene encodes CDR1 MDHEN and CDR2 SYDVKM. The CDR3 is 14 amino acids. CDR3 residues: CASSSPSSGNTIYF. The CDR3 nucleotides read TGTGCCAGCAGTTCTCCCTCCTCTGGAAACACCATATATTTT.

J is TRBJ2-5 and V is TRBV7-2; 11 bases are shared with TRBD2. Germline V gives CDR1 SGHTA, CDR2 FQGNSA. The V segment lost 5 bases and the J segment 2 bases; nucleotides outside the gene matches: 4. This CDR3 has 15 residues. The CDR3 region is CASSERTSGQETQYF. The DNA for the CDR3 is TGTGCCAGCAGCGAAAGGACTAGCGGGCAAGAGACCCAGTACTTC. Looking up the rest from reference TRBV7-2 and TRBJ2-5 gives the full variable domain: GAGVSQSPSNKVTEKGKDVELRCDPISGHTALYWYRQSLGQGLEFLIYFQGNSAPDKSGLPSDRFSAERTGGSVSTLTIQRTQQEDSAVYLCASSERTSGQETQYFGPGTRLLVL.

The chain combines TRBV5-1 with TRBJ2-5, with TRBD1 as a possible D gene (5 bases). V was pared by 0 bases and J by 1 base, with 7 bases between. The CDR3 length is 14 residues. Germline V gene data show CDR1 as SGHRS and CDR2 as YFSETQ. Here the CDR3 reads CASSLEGFQETQYF. DNA for the CDR3: TGCGCCAGCAGCTTGGAGGGGTTCCAAGAGACCCAGTACTTC. Full variable domain (outside the CDR3, taken from reference TRBV5-1 and TRBJ2-5): KAGVTQTPRYLIKTRGQQVTLSCSPISGHRSVSWYQQTPGQGLQFLFEYFSETQRNKGNFPGRFSGRQFSNSRSEMNVSTLELGDSALYLCASSLEGFQETQYFGPGTRLLVL.

The CDR3 region is CASWASGGRAETGELFF. In DNA form, the CDR3 reads TGTGCCAGCTGGGCCTCTGGCGGGAGGGCCGAAACCGGGGAGCTGTTTTTT. This chain joins TRBV27 and TRBJ2-2; 9 bases agree with TRBD2. The V segment lost 8 bases and the J segment 5 bases; nucleotides outside the gene matches: 15. This CDR3 comprises 17 residues. Germline assignment: CDR1 MNHEY and CDR2 SMNVEV (reference sequence).

The V and J genes are TRBV7-9 and TRBJ1-4; D is perhaps TRBD1 (6 bases). There are 13 residues in the CDR3. Germline loops: CDR1 SEHNR, CDR2 FQNEAQ (reference sequence). V was trimmed by 6 bases and J by 6 bases, leaving 11 bases between them. CDR3 DNA: TGTGCCAGCAGTACAGGGAATTATGAAAAACTGTTTTTT. Translated: CASSTGNYEKLFF. Supplemented by reference TRBV7-9 and TRBJ1-4, the full variable domain reads DTGVSQNPRHKITKRGQNVTFRCDPISEHNRLYWYRQTLGQGPEFLTYFQNEAQLEKSRLLSDRFSAERPKGSFSTLEIQRTEQGDSAMYLCASSTGNYEKLFFGSGTQLSVL.